This entry is about one T cell receptor (beta chain). Its antigen has not been determined. Base qualities are missing; no much larger clone stands one base away. The data derive from a study of cytomegalovirus exposure and HLA in healthy donors (dated by TCRdb to between 2016 and 2019). Regarding the study in general: The 650 to 750 repertoires of the first cohort and the 120 validation repertoires were produced on the same platform, according to a later analysis. The study aimed to test whether cataloging public T cell receptors could reveal signatures of past pathogen exposure. In addition to the first cohort of approximately 650 subjects, a separate validation cohort of under 150 different subjects was used. High-throughput TCR immunosequencing, statistical association of individual TCRs with disease status, and machine learning were combined to predict cytomegalovirus infection status.

Library method: the immunoSEQ multiplex PCR assay. The study's processing was this. A statistical classification framework was developed to diagnose cytomegalovirus status using the catalog of TCR beta chain sequences. TCRdb mirrors the immuneACCESS table, restricted to in-frame sequences. Some clones are absent from its copies; in checked studies, under half trace to an unresolved V gene, and the reason for the others is unknown. V, J and clone size derive from that table, while D and trimming were established from the DNA sequence. Recorded for this sample are around 94,000 clones; approximately 94% of them occurred a single time. The ten largest clones take up almost 0.9% of the sample. Donors formed part of the validation cohort, which comprised 95 to 150 subjects and was distinct from the first cohort of 550 to 850 subjects. Study-wide findings and limitations: Of the cluster scores, 85% to 95% were above 0 in a later analysis, which found that TCRs clustered in the first cohort also tended to co-occur in the 130 or so validation repertoires. The authors suggested that the approach could potentially be extended to other disease states and immunological phenotypes. Most TCR sequences were observed very rarely across donors, whereas some public TCRs were present in many individuals. The validation cohort had no HLA typing available for a later analysis, so co-occurrence within that cohort was assessed over all 130 or so repertoires. Cytomegalovirus status was reported to be diagnosed by the classifier with high specificity and sensitivity in both the original and validation cohorts. The study gave a list of over 150 TCR beta chains associated with cytomegalovirus. In vitro tests confirmed that three of the cytomegalovirus-associated TCR beta chains recognize cytomegalovirus antigens.

The sample comprised PBMCs. The TCR was taken from a woman aged 18-30 years in good health and CMV-seronegative.

This receptor has the CDR3 CASSLFTGATQETQYF. The DNA reads TGCGCCAGCAGCTTGTTTACAGGGGCGACCCAAGAGACCCAGTACTTC. The sequence is built from TRBV5-1 and TRBJ2-5, and 7 junctional nucleotides match TRBD1. Measured from the cysteine to the phenylalanine, the CDR3 is 16 residues long. CDR3 DNA only is kept here, 48 bases in frame from base 1. CDR1 and CDR2, per the germline V gene, are SGHRS and YFSETQ. The junction shows trimming of 1 base on V and 1 base on J, and the gene matches do not reach 7 bases of it.